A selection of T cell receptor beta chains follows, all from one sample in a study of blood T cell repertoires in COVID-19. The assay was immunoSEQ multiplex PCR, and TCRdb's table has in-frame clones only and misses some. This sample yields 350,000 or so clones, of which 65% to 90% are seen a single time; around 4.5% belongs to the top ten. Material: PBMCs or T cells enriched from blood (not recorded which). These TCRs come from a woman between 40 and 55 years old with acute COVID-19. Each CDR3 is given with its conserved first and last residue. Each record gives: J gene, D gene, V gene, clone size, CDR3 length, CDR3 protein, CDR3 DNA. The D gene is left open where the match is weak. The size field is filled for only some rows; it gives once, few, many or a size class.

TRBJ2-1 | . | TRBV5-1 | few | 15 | CASSLARVGYNEQFF | TGCGCCAGCAGCTTGGCGAGGGTGGGATACAATGAGCAGTTCTTC
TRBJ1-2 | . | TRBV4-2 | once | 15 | CASSSTTGLDYGYTF | TGTGCCAGCAGCTCTACAACAGGGCTAGACTATGGCTACACCTTC
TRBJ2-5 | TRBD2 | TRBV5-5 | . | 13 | CASGLGRVETQYF | TGTGCCAGCGGGCTTGGGAGGGTAGAGACCCAGTACTTC
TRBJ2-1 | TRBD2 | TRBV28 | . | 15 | CASSLILAGGNEQFF | TGTGCCAGCAGTTTAATCCTAGCGGGAGGGAATGAGCAGTTCTTC
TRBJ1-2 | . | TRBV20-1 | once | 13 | CSASDRANYGYTF | TGCAGTGCTAGTGACCGGGCTAACTATGGCTACACCTTC
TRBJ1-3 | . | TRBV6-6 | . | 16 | CASSPAKGEAGNTIYF | TGTGCCAGCAGCCCCGCGAAAGGGGAGGCTGGAAACACCATATATTTT
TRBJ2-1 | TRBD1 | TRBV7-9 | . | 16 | CASRPNGQGVRNEQFF | TGTGCCAGCAGACCGAATGGACAGGGGGTTCGCAATGAGCAGTTCTTC
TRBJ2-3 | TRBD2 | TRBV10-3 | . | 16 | CAISGTAGEFTDTQYF | TGTGCCATCAGTGGCACGGCGGGAGAGTTCACAGATACGCAGTATTTT
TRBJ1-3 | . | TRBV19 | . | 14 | CASSMAGSGNTIYF | TGTGCCAGTAGTATGGCGGGCTCTGGAAACACCATATATTTT
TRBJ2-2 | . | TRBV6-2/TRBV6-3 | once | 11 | CASSHGGELFF | TGTGCCAGCAGTCACGGCGGGGAGCTGTTTTTT
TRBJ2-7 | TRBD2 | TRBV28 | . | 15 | CASSSTRGRSYEQYF | TGTGCCAGCAGTTCCACTCGCGGGAGGTCCTACGAGCAGTACTTC
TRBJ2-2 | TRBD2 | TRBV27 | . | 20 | CASSARYPGGTTANTGELFF | TGTGCCAGCAGCGCCCGCTATCCGGGGGGGACAACCGCGAACACCGGGGAGCTGTTTTTT
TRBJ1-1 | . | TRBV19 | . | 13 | CASSSVGGTEAFF | TGTGCCAGTAGTAGCGTGGGGGGCACTGAAGCTTTCTTT
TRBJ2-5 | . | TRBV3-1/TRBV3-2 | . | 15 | CASSQVMDISETQYF | TGTGCCAGCAGCCAAGTAATGGACATCTCTGAGACCCAGTACTTC
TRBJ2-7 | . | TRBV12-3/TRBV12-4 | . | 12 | CASSSSAYEQYF | TGTGCCAGCAGTTCTTCAGCCTACGAGCAGTACTTC
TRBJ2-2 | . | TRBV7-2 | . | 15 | CASSPSRGRAGELFF | TGTGCCAGCAGCCCTAGCAGGGGCCGGGCCGGGGAGCTGTTTTTT
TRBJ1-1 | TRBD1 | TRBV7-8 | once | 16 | CASSLDSYRGNTEAFF | TGTGCCAGCAGCTTAGATTCCTACAGGGGGAACACTGAAGCTTTCTTT
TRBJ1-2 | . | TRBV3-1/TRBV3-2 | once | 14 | CASSPGQGGYGYTF | TGTGCCAGCAGCCCCGGGCAGGGTGGCTATGGCTACACCTTC
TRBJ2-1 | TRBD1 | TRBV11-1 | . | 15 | CASSSRQGEGGEQFF | TGTGCCAGCAGCTCCCGACAGGGGGAGGGCGGTGAGCAGTTCTTC
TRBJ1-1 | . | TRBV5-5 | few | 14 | CASSGTWANTEAFF | TGTGCCAGCAGCGGGACTTGGGCGAACACTGAAGCTTTCTTT
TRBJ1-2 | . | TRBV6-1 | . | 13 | CASREETGHGYTF | TGTGCCAGCAGGGAAGAGACAGGCCATGGCTACACCTTC
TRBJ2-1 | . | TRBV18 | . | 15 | CASSPGQSAYNEQFF | TGTGCCAGCTCACCGGGACAAAGCGCCTACAATGAGCAGTTCTTC
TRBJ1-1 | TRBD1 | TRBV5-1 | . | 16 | CASSLQGAGGNTEAFF | TGCGCCAGCAGCTTACAGGGGGCAGGCGGGAACACTGAAGCTTTCTTT
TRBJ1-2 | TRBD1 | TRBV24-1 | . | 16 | CATSDPRSRGTDGYTF | TGTGCCACCAGTGACCCAAGGTCCAGGGGGACAGATGGCTACACCTTC
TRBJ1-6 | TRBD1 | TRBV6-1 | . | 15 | CASSDPTGRNSPLHF | TGTGCCAGCAGTGACCCGACAGGGCGGAATTCACCCCTCCACTTT
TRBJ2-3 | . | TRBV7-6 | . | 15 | CASSLVQGGGDTQYF | TGTGCCAGCAGCCTTGTACAGGGTGGCGGAGATACGCAGTATTTT
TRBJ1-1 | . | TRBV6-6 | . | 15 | CASSPQAGMNTEAFF | TGTGCCAGCAGTCCACAGGCGGGAATGAACACTGAAGCTTTCTTT
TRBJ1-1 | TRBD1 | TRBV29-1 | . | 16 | CSASGRQGAMNTEAFF | TGCAGCGCCTCTGGCCGACAGGGTGCGATGAACACTGAAGCTTTCTTT
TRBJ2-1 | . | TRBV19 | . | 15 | CASSIGAGRGDEQFF | TGTGCCAGTAGTATAGGGGCAGGGAGGGGGGATGAGCAGTTCTTC
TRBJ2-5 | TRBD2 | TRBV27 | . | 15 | CASRRAGGEVGTQYF | TGTGCCAGCAGAAGGGCGGGAGGGGAGGTAGGGACCCAGTACTTC
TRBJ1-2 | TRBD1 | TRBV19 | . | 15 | CASSSTGTEAYGYTF | TGTGCCAGTAGTTCAACCGGGACAGAGGCCTATGGCTACACCTTC
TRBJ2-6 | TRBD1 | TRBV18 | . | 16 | CASSPDRNPGANVLTF | TGTGCCAGCTCACCGGACAGGAACCCTGGGGCCAACGTCCTGACTTTC
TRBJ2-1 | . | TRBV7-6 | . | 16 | CASSLAGGRSYNEQFF | TGTGCCAGCAGCTTAGCGGGAGGCCGCTCCTACAATGAGCAGTTCTTC
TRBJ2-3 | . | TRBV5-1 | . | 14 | CASSFGKGTDTQYF | TGCGCCAGCAGCTTCGGGAAGGGCACAGATACGCAGTATTTT
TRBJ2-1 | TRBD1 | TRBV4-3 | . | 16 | CASSQAHRGPYNEQFF | TGCGCCAGCAGCCAAGCTCACAGGGGACCTTACAATGAGCAGTTCTTC
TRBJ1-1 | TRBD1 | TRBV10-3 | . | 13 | CAIKGQGDTEAFF | TGTGCCATCAAGGGACAGGGGGACACTGAAGCTTTCTTT
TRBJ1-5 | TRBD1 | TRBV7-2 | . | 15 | CASSLIQGAAQPQHF | TGTGCCAGCAGCTTAATACAGGGGGCGGCTCAGCCCCAGCATTTT
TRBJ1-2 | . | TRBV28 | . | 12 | CASSQGGRGYTF | TGTGCCAGCAGCCAAGGGGGAAGGGGCTACACCTTC
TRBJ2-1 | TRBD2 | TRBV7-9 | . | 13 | CASSFSGSNEQFF | TGTGCCAGCAGCTTTAGCGGGAGCAATGAGCAGTTCTTC
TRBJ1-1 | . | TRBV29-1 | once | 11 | CSVLFYTEAFF | TGCAGCGTTTTGTTCTACACTGAAGCTTTCTTT
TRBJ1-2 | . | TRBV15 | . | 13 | CATSRDRGNGYTF | TGTGCCACCAGCAGAGATCGGGGGAATGGCTACACCTTC
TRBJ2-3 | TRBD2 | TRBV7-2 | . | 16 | CASSPSGSPGTDTQYF | TGTGCCAGCAGCCCTAGCGGGAGTCCCGGGACAGATACGCAGTATTTT
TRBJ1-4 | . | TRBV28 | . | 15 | CASSPTGTRAQKLFF | TGTGCCAGCAGCCCTACCGGGACAAGGGCTCAAAAACTGTTTTTT
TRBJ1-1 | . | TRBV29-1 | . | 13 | CSGAQGSNTEAFF | TGCAGCGGAGCACAGGGATCGAACACTGAAGCTTTCTTT
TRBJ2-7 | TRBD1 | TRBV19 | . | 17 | CASSPNVRTGSSYEQYF | TGTGCCAGTAGTCCCAACGTACGGACAGGGAGCTCCTACGAGCAGTACTTC
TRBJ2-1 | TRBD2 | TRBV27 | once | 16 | CASRAEGLAYNHEQFF | TGTGCCAGCAGAGCCGAGGGACTAGCGTATAACCATGAGCAGTTCTTC
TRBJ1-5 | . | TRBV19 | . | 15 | CATRPGPGYDQPQHF | TGTGCCACCAGACCCGGGCCGGGATACGATCAGCCCCAGCATTTT
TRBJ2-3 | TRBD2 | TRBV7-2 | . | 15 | CASSPSGGIGDTQYF | TGTGCCAGCAGCCCTAGCGGGGGGATAGGAGATACGCAGTATTTT
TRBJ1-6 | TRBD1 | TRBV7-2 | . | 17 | CASSSPERQGRHSPLHF | TGTGCCAGCAGCTCCCCAGAAAGACAGGGCCGTCATTCACCCCTCCACTTT
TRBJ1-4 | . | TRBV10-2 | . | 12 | CASSENFRKLFF | TGCGCCAGCAGTGAGAATTTTAGAAAACTGTTTTTT
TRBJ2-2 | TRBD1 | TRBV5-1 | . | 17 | CASSFYVGQSNTGELFF | TGCGCCAGCAGCTTTTACGTGGGACAGTCGAACACCGGGGAGCTGTTTTTT
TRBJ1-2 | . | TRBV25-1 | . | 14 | CASSEGGGNYGYTF | TGTGCCAGCAGTGAAGGGGGCGGTAACTATGGCTACACCTTC
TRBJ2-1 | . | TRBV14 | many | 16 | CASSQDETDSYNEQFF | TGTGCCAGCAGCCAAGATGAGACTGACTCCTACAATGAGCAGTTCTTC
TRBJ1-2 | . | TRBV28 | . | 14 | CASSSGLGRERYTF | TGTGCCAGCAGTTCGGGACTTGGCAGGGAGAGGTACACCTTC
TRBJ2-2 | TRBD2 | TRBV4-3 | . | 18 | CASSLRTSGNFGTGELFF | TGCGCCAGCAGCCTCAGGACTAGCGGCAATTTCGGCACCGGGGAGCTGTTTTTT
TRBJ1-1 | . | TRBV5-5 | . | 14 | CASSPVISVTEAFF | TGTGCCAGCAGCCCGGTCATTTCGGTCACTGAAGCTTTCTTT
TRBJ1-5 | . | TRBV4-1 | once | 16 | CASSQEEQGFHQPQHF | TGCGCCAGCAGCCAAGAGGAACAGGGTTTCCATCAGCCCCAGCATTTT
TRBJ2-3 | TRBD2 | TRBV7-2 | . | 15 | CASRRTSGTADTQYF | TGTGCCAGCAGGCGTACTAGCGGCACTGCAGATACGCAGTATTTT
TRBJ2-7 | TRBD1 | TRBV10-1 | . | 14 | CAKSPRGHSYEQYF | TGCGCCAAAAGCCCAAGGGGGCACTCCTACGAGCAGTACTTC
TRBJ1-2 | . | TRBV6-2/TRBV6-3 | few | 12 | CASSYPTGGYTF | TGTGCCAGCAGTTATCCGACAGGTGGCTACACCTTC